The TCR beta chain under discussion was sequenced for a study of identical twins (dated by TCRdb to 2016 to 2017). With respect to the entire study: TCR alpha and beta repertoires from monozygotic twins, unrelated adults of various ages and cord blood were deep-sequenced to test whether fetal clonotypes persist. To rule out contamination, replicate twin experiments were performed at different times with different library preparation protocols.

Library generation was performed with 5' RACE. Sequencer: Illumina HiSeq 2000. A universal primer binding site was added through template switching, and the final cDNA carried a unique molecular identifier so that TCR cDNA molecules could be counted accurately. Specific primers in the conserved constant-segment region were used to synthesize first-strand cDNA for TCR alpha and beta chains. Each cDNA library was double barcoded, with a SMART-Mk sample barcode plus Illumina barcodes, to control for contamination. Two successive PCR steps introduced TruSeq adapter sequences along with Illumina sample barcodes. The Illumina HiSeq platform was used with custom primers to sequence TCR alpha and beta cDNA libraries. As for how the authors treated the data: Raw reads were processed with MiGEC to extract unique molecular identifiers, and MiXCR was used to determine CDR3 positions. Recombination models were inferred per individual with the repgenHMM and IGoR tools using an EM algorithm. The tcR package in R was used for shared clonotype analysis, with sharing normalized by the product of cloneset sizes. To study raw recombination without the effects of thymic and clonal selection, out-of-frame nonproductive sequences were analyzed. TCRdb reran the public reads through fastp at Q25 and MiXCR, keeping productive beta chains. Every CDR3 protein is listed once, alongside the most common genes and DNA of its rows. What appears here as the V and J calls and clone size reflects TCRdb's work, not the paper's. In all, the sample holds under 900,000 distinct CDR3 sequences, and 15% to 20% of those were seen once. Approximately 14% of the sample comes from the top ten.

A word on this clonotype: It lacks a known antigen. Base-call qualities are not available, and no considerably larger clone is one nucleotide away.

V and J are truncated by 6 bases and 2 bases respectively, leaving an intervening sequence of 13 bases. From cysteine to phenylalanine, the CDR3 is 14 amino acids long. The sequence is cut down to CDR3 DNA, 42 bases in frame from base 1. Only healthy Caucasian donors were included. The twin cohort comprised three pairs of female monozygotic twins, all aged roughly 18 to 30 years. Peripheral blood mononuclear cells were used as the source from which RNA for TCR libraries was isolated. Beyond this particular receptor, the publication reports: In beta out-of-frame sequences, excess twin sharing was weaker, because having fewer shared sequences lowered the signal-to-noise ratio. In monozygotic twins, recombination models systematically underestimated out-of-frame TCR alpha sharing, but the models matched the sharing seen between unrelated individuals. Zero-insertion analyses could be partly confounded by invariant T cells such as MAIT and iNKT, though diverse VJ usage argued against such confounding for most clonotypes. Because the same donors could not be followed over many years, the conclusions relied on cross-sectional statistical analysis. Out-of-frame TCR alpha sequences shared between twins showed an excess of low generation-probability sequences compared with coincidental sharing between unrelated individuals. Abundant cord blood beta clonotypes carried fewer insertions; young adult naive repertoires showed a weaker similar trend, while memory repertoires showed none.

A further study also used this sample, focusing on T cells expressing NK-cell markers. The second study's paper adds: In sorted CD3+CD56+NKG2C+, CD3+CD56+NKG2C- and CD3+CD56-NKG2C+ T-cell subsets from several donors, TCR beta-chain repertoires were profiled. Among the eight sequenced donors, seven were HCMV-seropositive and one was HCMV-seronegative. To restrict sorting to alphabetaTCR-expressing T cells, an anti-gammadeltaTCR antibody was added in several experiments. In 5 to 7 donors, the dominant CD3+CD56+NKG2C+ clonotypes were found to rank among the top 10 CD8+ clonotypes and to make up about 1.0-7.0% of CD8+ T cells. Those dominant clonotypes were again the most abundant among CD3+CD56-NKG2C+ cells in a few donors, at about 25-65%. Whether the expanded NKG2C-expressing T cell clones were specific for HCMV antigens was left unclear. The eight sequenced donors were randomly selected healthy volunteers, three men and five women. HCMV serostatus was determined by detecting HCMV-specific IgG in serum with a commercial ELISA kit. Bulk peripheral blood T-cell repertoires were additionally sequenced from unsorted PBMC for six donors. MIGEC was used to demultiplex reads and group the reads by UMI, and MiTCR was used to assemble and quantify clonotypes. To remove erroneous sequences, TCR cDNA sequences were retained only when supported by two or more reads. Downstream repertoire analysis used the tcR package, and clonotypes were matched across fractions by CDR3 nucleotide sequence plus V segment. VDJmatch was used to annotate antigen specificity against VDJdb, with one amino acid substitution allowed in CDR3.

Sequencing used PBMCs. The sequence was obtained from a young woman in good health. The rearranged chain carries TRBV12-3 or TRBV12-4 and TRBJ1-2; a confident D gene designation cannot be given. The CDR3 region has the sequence CASSSYPANYGYTF. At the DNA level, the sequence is TGTGCCAGCAGCTCATATCCGGCGAACTATGGCTACACCTTC.